One and the same sample provided the 31 T cell receptor beta chains below, sequenced in a study of blood T cell repertoires in COVID-19. Measured with immunoSEQ multiplex PCR; TCRdb has only the in-frame clones, and not every one. This sample has about 120,000 clones, with roughly 88% found just once. The specimen was peripheral blood. These receptors were taken from a woman of 80 years or more with acute or convalescent COVID-19.

J is TRBJ2-7 and V is TRBV18; 7 nucleotides align to TRBD1. CDR1 and CDR2 from the germline V gene are KGHSH and LQKENI. The CDR3 length is 13 residues. J lost 2 bases, V lost 5 bases, and 3 bases had no gene match. The CDR3 loop is CASSEGQTYEQYF. The CDR3, as DNA: TGTGCCAGCTCAGAGGGACAGACCTACGAGCAGTACTTC.

The chain carries TRBV5-1 and TRBJ2-4; D is perhaps TRBD2 (7 bases). Germline loops: CDR1 SGHRS, CDR2 YFSETQ. Trimming left V 4 bases short and J 1 base short, with 18 bases between. The CDR3 runs 17 residues. The CDR3 spells CASSQGRGEGAKNIQYF. DNA for the CDR3: TGCGCCAGCAGCCAGGGGAGGGGGGAAGGGGCCAAAAACATTCAGTACTTC. Full variable domain (missing parts from reference TRBV5-1 and TRBJ2-4): KAGVTQTPRYLIKTRGQQVTLSCSPISGHRSVSWYQQTPGQGLQFLFEYFSETQRNKGNFPGRFSGRQFSNSRSEMNVSTLELGDSALYLCASSQGRGEGAKNIQYFGAGTRLSVL.

The chain couples TRBV4-1 to TRBJ2-7; 7 bases fit TRBD1. Germline CDR1 MGHRA, CDR2 YSYEKL. The CDR3 totals 14 residues. Trimming at V came to 5 bases and at J to 2 bases, leaving 6 bases not matched to a gene. This chain's CDR3 is CASSTQDRTYEQYF. The CDR3 DNA sequence: TGCGCCAGCAGCACCCAGGACAGGACCTACGAGCAGTACTTC.

The chain carries TRBV6-5 and TRBJ1-5; weak D call: TRBD1 (6 bases). The germline V and J ends were trimmed by 2 bases and 7 bases, with 12 bases remaining between them. CDR1 and CDR2 from the germline V gene are MNHEY and SVGAGI. The CDR3 loop spans 14 amino acids. The CDR3 spells CASSYTTGSQPQHF. The CDR3 region has the DNA TGTGCCAGCAGTTACACTACAGGGTCCCAGCCCCAGCATTTT.

As DNA, the CDR3 is TGTGCCAGCAGCTTGGCTTCACAGGGGCCAACCACAGATACGCAGTATTTT. Its translation: CASSLASQGPTTDTQYF. The chain couples TRBV7-2 to TRBJ2-3; TRBD1 matches 7 bases. The trim removed 3 bases at V and 2 bases at J, leaving 11 bases unmatched. The CDR3 length is 17 residues. Per the germline V gene, CDR1 is SGHTA and CDR2 is FQGNSA.

The rearrangement links TRBV7-8 to TRBJ2-2, with 7 bases identical to TRBD1. The germline V gene encodes CDR1 SGHVS and CDR2 FQNEAQ. The CDR3 spans 14 residues. V shed 5 bases and J 4 bases; nucleotides not matched to a gene: 4. The CDR3 region is CASSLGQSTGELFF. The DNA of the CDR3 is TGTGCCAGCAGCCTGGGACAGTCCACCGGGGAGCTGTTTTTT.

In DNA, the CDR3 is TGTGCCAGCAGTTACTCGGACAGGGTCGGCAATGAGCAGTTCTTC. Protein product: CASSYSDRVGNEQFF. The chain has TRBV6-6 and TRBJ2-1; 8 bases match TRBD1. The CDR3 length is 15 residues. J lost 6 bases, V lost 0 bases, and 4 bases had no gene match. Germline V gene data show CDR1 as MNHNY and CDR2 as SVGAGI (reference sequence).

This clone was detected only once. The chain links TRBV3-1 (or the pseudogene TRBV3-2) to TRBJ2-1; 12 bases fit TRBD2. The CDR3 extends over 14 amino acids. Germline CDR1 is LGHDT and CDR2 is YNNKEL (reference sequence). J was trimmed by 15 bases and V by 1 base; bases with no gene match: 7. DNA for the CDR3: TGTGCCAGCAGCCAAGCGGGACTAGCGGGTGGTCCGTTCTTC. It encodes CASSQAGLAGGPFF.

The chain joins TRBV28 to TRBJ2-1, with 7 bases aligning to TRBD2. Per the germline V gene, CDR1 is MDHEN and CDR2 is SYDVKM. V was clipped by 1 base and J by 4 bases; unmatched bases: 10. The CDR3 contains 17 residues. The CDR3 DNA follows: TGTGCCAGCAGTTTATTTTCGGGAGGCGCCATTTACAATGAGCAGTTCTTC. Its protein is CASSLFSGGAIYNEQFF.

V gene TRBV5-1 combines with J gene TRBJ2-2; D may be TRBD1 (6 bases). CDR3 length equals 13 residues. Trimming left V 5 bases short and J 6 bases short, with 11 bases between. Germline V gene data show CDR1 as SGHRS and CDR2 as YFSETQ. The CDR3 region has the DNA TGCGCCAGCAGTCAACAGGGCCCCGGGGAGCTGTTTTTT. Translated, it gives CASSQQGPGELFF.

The chain couples TRBV19 to TRBJ1-3; 7 bases agree with TRBD1. V was pared by 4 bases and J by 0 bases, with 6 bases of the junction left unmatched. CDR1 and CDR2 from the germline V gene are LNHDA and SQIVND (reference sequence). The length of the CDR3 is 16 residues. CDR3 protein: CASSTSGQSSGNTIYF. The DNA of the CDR3 is TGTGCCAGTAGTACGTCGGGACAGTCCTCTGGAAACACCATATATTTT.

V usage is TRBV19 and J usage is TRBJ2-6, with TRBD2 matching over 10 bases. The CDR3 totals 17 residues. CDR1 is LNHDA and CDR2 is SQIVND in the germline V gene (reference sequence). V dropped 7 bases and J dropped 0; count of bases not matched to a gene: 6. The DNA for the CDR3 is TGTGCCAGTACGCTGGCTAGCGGGAGCTCTGGGGCCAACGTCCTGACTTTC. Translated, it gives CASTLASGSSGANVLTF.

V is TRBV4-3 and J is TRBJ1-6; possible D gene TRBD1, 6 bases. V lost 3 bases and J 10 bases, leaving 16 bases between the germline ends. The CDR3 sequence is 15 residues long. Germline V gene data show CDR1 as LGHNA and CDR2 as YSLEER. The CDR3 DNA reads as TGCGCCAGCAGCCACCTAACAGGCAGGGGCTCACCCCTCCACTTT. This encodes CASSHLTGRGSPLHF.

In nucleotides, the CDR3 is TGCAGTGCTAGTTTGTGGACAGGGTATGGCTACACCTTC. It encodes CSASLWTGYGYTF. The rearrangement joins TRBV20-1 to TRBJ1-2; 8 bases fit TRBD1. After removal of 3 bases from V and 5 bases from J, the junction contained 5 bases not matched to a gene. The CDR3 sequence is 13 residues long. Germline values: CDR1 DFQATT, CDR2 SNEGSKA (reference sequence).

This chain links TRBV18 with TRBJ1-3; a weak D match, TRBD1 (5 bases). The CDR3 covers 18 residues. Per the germline V gene, CDR1 is KGHSH and CDR2 is LQKENI. V was trimmed by 0 bases and J by 1 base, leaving 16 bases between them. The CDR3 coding sequence is TGTGCCAGCTCACCACCGCGCGGGGGAGCCGTTTCTGGAAACACCATATATTTT. Amino acids: CASSPPRGGAVSGNTIYF.

The chain employs TRBV6-2 or TRBV6-3 and TRBJ1-5; 8 nucleotides match TRBD1. Trimming cost V 5 bases and J 6 bases; bases outside gene matches: 12. There are 16 residues in the CDR3. CDR1 and CDR2 (germline): MNHEY, SVGEGT. CDR3 in amino acids: CASSPTIQGGFQPQHF. The CDR3 nucleotides read TGTGCCAGCAGTCCAACCATACAGGGGGGTTTTCAGCCCCAGCATTTT.

This clone was detected only a few times. The chain couples TRBV5-4 to TRBJ1-6; 10 nucleotides agree with TRBD1. Germline lookup yields CDR1 SGHNT and CDR2 YYREEE (reference sequence). V was pared by 4 bases and J by 11 bases, with 6 bases of the junction left unmatched. CDR3 length: 14 residues. CDR3 sequence reads: CASSAGTGETPLHF. For the CDR3, the DNA is TGTGCCAGCAGCGCAGGGACAGGGGAAACACCCCTCCACTTT.

This chain uses TRBV4-3 with TRBJ1-2; TRBD1 is a possible D gene (5 bases). CDR3 length equals 17 residues. The germline gives CDR1 LGHNA, CDR2 YSLEER. V was pared by 4 bases and J by 2 bases, with 20 bases between. The CDR3 spells CASSPNAAGQGNYGYTF. The CDR3 DNA sequence: TGCGCCAGCAGCCCCAACGCGGCGGGGCAAGGGAACTATGGCTACACCTTC.

On this clone itself: This CDR3 is also generated by other DNA sequences in the sample. This chain connects TRBV27 to TRBJ2-2; 14 nucleotides line up with TRBD2. Trimming cost V 8 bases and J 4 bases; bases outside gene matches: 3. The CDR3 is 15 residues long. The germline V gene has CDR1 MNHEY and CDR2 SMNVEV (reference sequence). The CDR3 nucleotides read TGTGCCAGCGGGACTAGCGGGAGAGTCACCGGGGAGCTGTTTTTT. This encodes CASGTSGRVTGELFF.

The CDR3 DNA follows: TGTGCCAGCAGCCAACGGACTAGCGGCACAGATACGCAGTATTTT. This gives the protein CASSQRTSGTDTQYF. V is TRBV4-2 and J is TRBJ2-3; 9 bases are a match to TRBD2. This CDR3 is 15 amino acids long. Unmatched junction bases numbered 1, after V lost 2 bases and J lost 1 base. The germline gives CDR1 LGHNA, CDR2 YNFKEQ.

The chain recombines TRBV7-9 with TRBJ1-4, with 7 nucleotides matching TRBD1. The CDR3 spans 14 residues. CDR1 SEHNR and CDR2 FQNEAQ come from the germline V gene (reference sequence). The V segment lost 5 bases and the J segment 8 bases; nucleotides outside the gene matches: 8. The DNA for the CDR3 is TGTGCCAGCAGCCTAGGGACAGTTGAGGAAAAACTGTTTTTT. Translating gives CASSLGTVEEKLFF.

This clone is a singleton in its sample. V is TRBV29-1 and J is TRBJ2-7, with 10 bases identical to TRBD1. CDR3 size: 12 residues. The germline CDR1 and CDR2 sequences are SQVTM and ANQGSEA. The junction had 3 bases not matched to a gene; V was cut back by 6 bases and J by 4 bases. The CDR3 sequence is CSVRGQGYEQYF. DNA of the CDR3: TGCAGCGTGCGGGGACAGGGGTACGAGCAGTACTTC.

The chain carries TRBV7-2 and TRBJ2-2; D is unresolved. The CDR3 covers 12 residues. Trimming pared 2 bases from V and 8 bases from J, leaving 6 bases between. Germline V gene data show CDR1 as SGHTA and CDR2 as FQGNSA. CDR3: CASSLRLGELFF. CDR3 in DNA: TGTGCCAGCAGCTTACGACTTGGGGAGCTGTTTTTT.

J is TRBJ2-7 and V is TRBV18, with 11 bases aligning to TRBD1. This CDR3 is 16 amino acids long. CDR1 and CDR2 (germline): KGHSH, LQKENI. The V and J ends lost 3 bases and 2 bases, in that order; junction bases with no gene match: 6. CDR3 in DNA: TGTGCCAGCTCACCTAATCCGGGACAGGGGGCCTACGAGCAGTACTTC. This codes for CASSPNPGQGAYEQYF. Combining the CDR3 with reference TRBV18 and TRBJ2-7 gives the whole variable domain NAGVMQNPRHLVRRRGQEARLRCSPMKGHSHVYWYRQLPEEGLKFMVYLQKENIIDESGMPKERFSAEFPKEGPSILRIQQVVRGDSAAYFCASSPNPGQGAYEQYFGPGTRLTVT.

Remarks on this clone: Compared with germline, one end of the junction differs, possibly owing to a read error. The chain has TRBV19 and TRBJ1-2; D is ambiguous. This CDR3 has 14 residues. CDR1 is LNHDA and CDR2 is SQIVND in the germline V gene (reference sequence). The CDR3 bases are TGTGCCAGTAGTATTGGGTTGAGACGAGGCGCCTCAATCTTC. Residues: CASSIGLRRGASIF.

V and J are TRBV3-1 (or the pseudogene TRBV3-2) and TRBJ2-3; D unresolved. This CDR3 has 13 residues. Per germline, CDR1 LGHDT and CDR2 YNNKEL (reference sequence). The V gene lost 6 bases and the J gene lost 6 bases, with 13 bases spanning the gap. The DNA of the CDR3 is TGTGCCAGCAGTTCGAGACAACGGGATACGCAGTATTTT. Translated: CASSSRQRDTQYF.

V and J are TRBV27 and TRBJ2-7; D gene ambiguous. CDR3 length: 13 residues. Germline CDR1 and CDR2: MNHEY and SMNVEV (reference sequence). Trimming left V 8 bases short and J 1 base short, with 12 bases between. CDR3 DNA sequence: TGTGCCAGCGGCCCGTGGCAGTCCTACGAGCAGTACTTC. Its protein is CASGPWQSYEQYF.

The J gene is TRBJ1-2, the V gene TRBV18; no definite D call. The CDR3 is made up of 12 amino acids. V lost 6 bases and J 3 bases, leaving 8 bases between the germline ends. Looked up from germline, CDR1 is KGHSH and CDR2 is LQKENI. The CDR3 spells CASSTMDYGYTF. The DNA for the CDR3 is TGTGCCAGCTCCACAATGGACTATGGCTACACCTTC.

The chain links TRBV5-4 to TRBJ2-1, with 8 positions matching TRBD2. The CDR3 contains 14 residues. Losses at the gene ends were 1 base for V and 4 bases for J; bases not matched to a gene: 1. CDR1 and CDR2 from the germline V gene are SGHNT and YYREEE (reference sequence). In DNA, the CDR3 is TGTGCCAGCAGCTTGACTAGCGGTTACAATGAGCAGTTCTTC. The encoded protein is CASSLTSGYNEQFF.

The V and J genes are TRBV5-1 and TRBJ1-1, with D perhaps matching TRBD1 (6 bases). V lost 0 bases and J lost 0, with 9 bases in between. The CDR3 has 15 residues. Germline CDR1 SGHRS, CDR2 YFSETQ. This CDR3 reads CASSLGGQMNTEAFF. The CDR3 bases are TGCGCCAGCAGCTTGGGGGGACAAATGAACACTGAAGCTTTCTTT.

This clone was picked up one time. J is TRBJ1-3 and V is TRBV28; TRBD1 is a possible D gene (6 bases). Germline loops: CDR1 MDHEN, CDR2 SYDVKM. V was trimmed by 3 bases and J by 4 bases, leaving 13 bases between them. The CDR3 covers 15 residues. This CDR3 reads CASSLWQGSGNTIYF. CDR3 nucleotide sequence: TGTGCCAGCAGTTTGTGGCAGGGGTCCGGAAACACCATATATTTT.